The 26 T cell receptor beta chains in this list originate from one sample, sequenced in a study of shared clonotypes between healthy human individuals (dated by TCRdb to about 2020). Receptor libraries were prepared by the immunoSEQ multiplex PCR assay. This immuneACCESS table, as held by TCRdb, lists in-frame sequences with V and J called but not all clones. Of the missing ones, under half trace to an unresolved V gene in checked studies; the others have no known cause. A total of 2 million to 3 million clones appear in this sample, 90% to 95% of them only once. Clones ranked in the top ten supply around 0.4% of the sample. Sequencing was performed on naive CD4+ T cells from PBMCs. Per the publication, the cell subset or site label means: CD45RA+ positively selected. These receptors all come from a man between 18 and 35 years old in good health. Some clones in this sample may be carry-over from other donors' samples.

The chain uses TRBV11-2 and TRBJ2-7; D assignment may be TRBD1 or TRBD2 (5 bases each). There are 15 residues in the CDR3. Trimming removed 0 bases from V and 3 bases from J, with 12 bases in between. The germline V gene encodes CDR1 SGHAT and CDR2 FQNNGV. CDR3 nucleotide sequence: TGTGCCAGCAGCTTAGAAGGGACGGAGTTCTACGAGCAGTACTTC. Its protein is CASSLEGTEFYEQYF.

Only one count was recorded for this clone. The chain combines TRBV7-9 with TRBJ1-4; D remains ambiguous. The V end was cut by 5 bases, the J end by 2 bases, with 12 bases between. CDR3 length equals 15 residues. Germline V gene lookup returns CDR1 SEHNR and CDR2 FQNEAQ (reference sequence). CDR3 DNA sequence: TGTGCCAGCAGCCGTTCTCTGTCGACTAATGAAAAACTGTTTTTT. Amino acid sequence: CASSRSLSTNEKLFF. Combining the CDR3 with reference TRBV7-9 and TRBJ1-4 gives the whole variable domain DTGVSQNPRHKITKRGQNVTFRCDPISEHNRLYWYRQTLGQGPEFLTYFQNEAQLEKSRLLSDRFSAERPKGSFSTLEIQRTEQGDSAMYLCASSRSLSTNEKLFFGSGTQLSVL.

V gene TRBV5-1 combines with J gene TRBJ1-3; TRBD1 aligns across 8 bases. V was pared by 4 bases and J by 0 bases, with 6 bases of the junction left unmatched. The CDR3 covers 16 residues. Germline lookup yields CDR1 SGHRS and CDR2 YFSETQ. This chain's CDR3 is CASSSTGTGSGNTIYF. The DNA of the CDR3 is TGCGCCAGCAGCAGTACCGGGACAGGCTCTGGAAACACCATATATTTT.

DNA of the CDR3: TGTGCCAGCAGCCCGGATTATAACACAGATACGCAGTATTTT. Translating gives CASSPDYNTDTQYF. V usage is TRBV9 and J usage is TRBJ2-3; D is unresolved. Looked up from germline, CDR1 is SGDLS and CDR2 is YYNGEE. The CDR3 is 14 residues long. V was shortened by 4 bases and J by 2 bases, with 11 bases between the two germline ends.

The rearrangement uses TRBV4-2 and TRBJ2-3, with D uncertain. Germline CDR1 LGHNA, CDR2 YNFKEQ. Trimming pared 4 bases from V and 3 bases from J, leaving 17 bases between. This CDR3 has 16 residues. The CDR3 protein is CASSPETNLGTDTQYF. CDR3 bases: TGTGCCAGCAGCCCCGAGACAAATTTGGGGACAGATACGCAGTATTTT.

The CDR3 DNA is TGTGCCAGCAGGGGGACTGGGGTCCAAGAGACCCAGTACTTC. Its protein is CASRGTGVQETQYF. The V and J genes are TRBV11-2 and TRBJ2-5, with D perhaps TRBD2 (6 bases). The CDR3 loop spans 14 amino acids. V was pared by 6 bases and J by 1 base, with 12 bases between. The V gene's germline CDR1 is SGHAT and CDR2 FQNNGV.

V gene TRBV20-1 combines with J gene TRBJ1-1, with 8 positions matching TRBD1. This CDR3 contains 11 residues. The junction had 4 bases not matched to a gene; V was cut back by 6 bases and J by 7 bases. CDR1 is DFQATT, CDR2 SNEGSKA, per germline (reference sequence). CDR3: CSARTGLEAFF. DNA of the CDR3: TGCAGTGCGCGGACAGGGCTTGAAGCTTTCTTT.

To note about this clone: Additional DNA sequences in this sample encode the identical CDR3. The V and J genes are TRBV7-2 and TRBJ1-1; D uncertain. V lost 3 bases to trimming and J lost 3 bases, with 11 bases between them. CDR3 length equals 14 residues. The germline gives CDR1 SGHTA, CDR2 FQGNSA. CDR3 protein: CASSLIRGHTEAFF. CDR3 sequence (DNA): TGTGCCAGCAGCTTGATTAGAGGGCACACTGAAGCTTTCTTT.

The chain is built from TRBV28 and TRBJ2-3, with D perhaps assigned TRBD1 or TRBD2 (5 bases each). The CDR3 is made up of 17 amino acids. Deletions cut 1 base from V and 0 bases from J, with 14 bases between. CDR1 MDHEN and CDR2 SYDVKM come from the germline V gene. CDR3 region: CASSLLERAGSTDTQYF. Written as DNA, the CDR3 is TGTGCCAGCAGTTTATTGGAGAGGGCAGGGAGCACAGATACGCAGTATTTT.

V and J are TRBV5-1 and TRBJ2-1, with 8 bases identical to TRBD2. The germline V gene encodes CDR1 SGHRS and CDR2 YFSETQ. CDR3 length equals 15 residues. J gave up 7 bases and V 0 bases, and 6 bases lay outside the gene matches. CDR3 region: CASSLATSATNEQFF. For the CDR3, the DNA is TGCGCCAGCAGCTTGGCGACTAGCGCCACAAATGAGCAGTTCTTC.

This chain uses TRBV7-2 with TRBJ2-7; a weak D match, TRBD2 (6 bases). Germline V CDR1 and CDR2: SGHTA, FQGNSA. V was pared by 4 bases and J by 12 bases, with 31 bases between. The CDR3 loop spans 17 amino acids. The CDR3 protein is CASSSQPTPGLAPRWYF. In DNA form, the CDR3 reads TGTGCCAGCAGCTCCCAACCTACTCCGGGACTGGCGCCGCGATGGTACTTC.

With respect to this clone: Distinct nucleotide sequences in the sample also encode this CDR3. This rearrangement joins TRBV6-1 to TRBJ1-2, with 12 bases fitting TRBD1. Trimming cost V 4 bases and J 5 bases; bases outside gene matches: 5. The CDR3 has 15 residues. The V gene's germline CDR1 is MNHNS and CDR2 SASEGT. This CDR3 reads CASSGGQGARYGYTF. Here the CDR3 DNA reads TGTGCCAGCAGTGGGGGACAGGGGGCTCGTTATGGCTACACCTTC.

V usage is TRBV19 and J usage is TRBJ1-2; D unresolved. The germline V gene encodes CDR1 LNHDA and CDR2 SQIVND (reference sequence). V was trimmed by 6 bases and J by 5 bases, leaving 16 bases between them. This CDR3 region has 14 residues. CDR3 nucleotide sequence: TGTGCCAGTAGATACACGCCGCCGACGTATGGCTACACCTTC. Encoded protein: CASRYTPPTYGYTF.

The gene calls are TRBV30 and TRBJ1-1; 8 positions agree with TRBD1. In germline, CDR1 is GTSNPN, CDR2 SVGIG (reference sequence). This CDR3 has 11 amino acids. With V trimmed by 4 bases and J by 7 bases, 2 bases remained unmatched. The CDR3: CAWMDRVEAFF. CDR3 DNA sequence: TGTGCCTGGATGGACAGGGTTGAAGCTTTCTTT.

This clone was detected once. The chain combines TRBV19 with TRBJ1-1; D not resolved. Deletions cut 6 bases from V and 3 bases from J, with 14 bases between. The germline V gene has CDR1 LNHDA and CDR2 SQIVND (reference sequence). This CDR3 contains 14 residues. The CDR3 DNA is TGTGCCAGTAGCCTCGGGCAGCTGGACACTGAAGCTTTCTTT. Its translation is CASSLGQLDTEAFF. Combining the CDR3 with reference TRBV19 and TRBJ1-1 gives the whole variable domain DGGITQSPKYLFRKEGQNVTLSCEQNLNHDAMYWYRQDPGQGLRLIYYSQIVNDFQKGDIAEGYSVSREKKESFPLTVTSAQKNPTAFYLCASSLGQLDTEAFFGQGTRLTVV.

The chain joins TRBV7-3 to TRBJ2-1, with 8 bases identical to TRBD1. The junction had 6 bases not matched to a gene; V was cut back by 5 bases and J by 6 bases. Germline-derived CDR1 and CDR2 are SGHTA and FQGTGA. The CDR3 length is 14 residues. CDR3 DNA: TGTGCCAGCAGCCATCGGGACAGGAGCAATGAGCAGTTCTTC. Protein: CASSHRDRSNEQFF.

CDR3 DNA: TGTGCCAGCAGCGTGCCGGGACAGGGCACTGAAGCTTTCTTT. As protein: CASSVPGQGTEAFF. The chain links TRBV28 to TRBJ1-1; TRBD1 aligns across 9 bases. Germline loops: CDR1 MDHEN, CDR2 SYDVKM. The CDR3 extends over 14 amino acids. The V and J ends lost 6 bases and 4 bases, in that order; junction bases with no gene match: 6.

V is TRBV7-2 and J is TRBJ1-1; 8 bases line up with TRBD1. Germline values: CDR1 SGHTA, CDR2 FQGNSA. The CDR3 sequence is 16 residues long. J lost 5 bases, V lost 3 bases, and 11 bases had no gene match. The CDR3 region is CASSFRDRRAGTEAFF. In DNA, the CDR3 is TGTGCCAGCAGCTTCCGGGACAGGCGGGCAGGAACTGAAGCTTTCTTT.

This clone came up once. V usage is TRBV4-3 and J usage is TRBJ2-7; D might be TRBD1 (7 bases). CDR3 size: 16 residues. The V and J ends lost 0 bases and 7 bases respectively, with 19 bases between them. CDR1 is LGHNA, CDR2 YSLEER, per germline. In nucleotides, the CDR3 is TGCGCCAGCAGCCAAGATGGCGCAGGGGGGAATTGGGAGCAGTACTTC. Translation: CASSQDGAGGNWEQYF.

J is TRBJ2-1 and V is TRBV15; D is ambiguous. There are 14 residues in the CDR3. The germline V gene encodes CDR1 LNHNV and CDR2 YYDKDF (reference sequence). The V end was cut by 0 bases, the J end by 5 bases, with 8 bases between. This CDR3 is CATSRDPQNNEQFF. The DNA for the CDR3 is TGTGCCACCAGCAGAGACCCACAGAACAATGAGCAGTTCTTC.

The genes are TRBV28 and TRBJ2-2; D not certain. The CDR3 totals 14 residues. The V and J ends lost 2 bases and 1 base respectively, with 5 bases between them. Per the germline V gene, CDR1 is MDHEN and CDR2 is SYDVKM. The CDR3 loop is CASSLVQNTGELFF. The CDR3 nucleotides read TGTGCCAGCAGTTTAGTACAGAACACCGGGGAGCTGTTTTTT.

The rearrangement links TRBV6-5 to TRBJ2-7, with TRBD1 as a possible D gene (5 bases). Between the trimmed V and J ends, which lost 6 bases and 2 bases, there was a span of 11 bases. The CDR3 is 13 residues long. Germline V CDR1 and CDR2: MNHEY, SVGAGI. Written as DNA, the CDR3 is TGTGCCAGCAGCAAGACAGCACCCTACGAGCAGTACTTC. Amino acids: CASSKTAPYEQYF.

This chain links TRBV9 with TRBJ2-7; 8 nucleotides match TRBD2. V lost 0 bases to trimming and J lost 5 bases; unmatched junction nucleotides: 4. This CDR3 has 14 residues. The germline CDR1 and CDR2 sequences are SGDLS and YYNGEE. In DNA form, the CDR3 reads TGTGCCAGCAGCGTAGGGACTAGCAACCACGAGCAGTACTTC. It translates to CASSVGTSNHEQYF.

The chain uses TRBV7-2 and TRBJ2-1; D uncertain. The CDR3 runs to 17 residues. CDR1 SGHTA and CDR2 FQGNSA come from the germline V gene. V lost 0 bases and J lost 1, with 13 bases in between. CDR3 residues: CASSLAQTLGSYNEQFF. CDR3 coding DNA: TGTGCCAGCAGCTTAGCGCAGACATTGGGGTCCTACAATGAGCAGTTCTTC.

This chain links TRBV11-2 with TRBJ2-1; D may be TRBD2 (5 bases). CDR1 and CDR2 (germline): SGHAT, FQNNGV. Trimming took off 4 bases at V and 9 bases at J, with 13 bases between the two ends. The CDR3 runs 13 residues. CDR3 amino acids: CASSSERLLEQFF. The CDR3 nucleotides are TGTGCCAGCAGCTCCGAGAGACTACTTGAGCAGTTCTTC.

The V and J genes are TRBV28 and TRBJ1-2, with D unresolved. The germline V gene encodes CDR1 MDHEN and CDR2 SYDVKM. The CDR3 is 13 residues long. Trimming removed 7 bases from V and 6 bases from J, with 15 bases in between. This CDR3 reads CASTSYPRDGYTF. The CDR3 DNA reads as TGTGCCAGCACCTCTTATCCTCGGGATGGCTACACCTTC.